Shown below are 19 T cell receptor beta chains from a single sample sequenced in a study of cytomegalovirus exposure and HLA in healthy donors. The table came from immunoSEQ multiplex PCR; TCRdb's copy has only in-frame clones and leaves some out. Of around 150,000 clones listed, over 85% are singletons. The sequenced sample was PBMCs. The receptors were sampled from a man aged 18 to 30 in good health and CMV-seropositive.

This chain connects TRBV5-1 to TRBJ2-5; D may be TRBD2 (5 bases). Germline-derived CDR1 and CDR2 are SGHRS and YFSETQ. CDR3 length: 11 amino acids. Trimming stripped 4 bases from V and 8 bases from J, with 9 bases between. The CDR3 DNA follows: TGCGCCAGCAGCGCTACGGGAACCCAGTACTTC. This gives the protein CASSATGTQYF.

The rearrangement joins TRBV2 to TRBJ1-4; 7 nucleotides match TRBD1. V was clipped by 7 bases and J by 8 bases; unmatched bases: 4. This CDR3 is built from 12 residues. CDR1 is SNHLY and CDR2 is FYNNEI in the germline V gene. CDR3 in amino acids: CASNRGPEKLFF. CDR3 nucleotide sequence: TGTGCCAGCAACAGGGGCCCCGAAAAACTGTTTTTT.

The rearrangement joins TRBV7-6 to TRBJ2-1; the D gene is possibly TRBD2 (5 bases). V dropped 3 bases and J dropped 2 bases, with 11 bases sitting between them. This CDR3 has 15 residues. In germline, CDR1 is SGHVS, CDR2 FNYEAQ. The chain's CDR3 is CASSFGESTYNEQFF. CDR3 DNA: TGTGCCAGCAGCTTTGGGGAGTCCACCTACAATGAGCAGTTCTTC.

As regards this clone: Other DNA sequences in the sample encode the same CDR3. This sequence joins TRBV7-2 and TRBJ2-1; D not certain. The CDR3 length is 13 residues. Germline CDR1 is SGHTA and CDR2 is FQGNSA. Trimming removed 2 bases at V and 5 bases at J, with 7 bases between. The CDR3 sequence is CASSLSRNNEQFF. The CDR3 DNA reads TGTGCCAGCAGCTTAAGCCGAAACAATGAGCAGTTCTTC.

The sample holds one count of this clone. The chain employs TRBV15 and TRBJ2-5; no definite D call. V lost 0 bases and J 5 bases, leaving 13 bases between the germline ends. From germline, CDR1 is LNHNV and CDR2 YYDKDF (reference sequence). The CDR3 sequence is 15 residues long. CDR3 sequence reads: CATSREFTSQETQYF. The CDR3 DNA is TGTGCCACCAGCAGAGAGTTTACCAGTCAGGAGACCCAGTACTTC.

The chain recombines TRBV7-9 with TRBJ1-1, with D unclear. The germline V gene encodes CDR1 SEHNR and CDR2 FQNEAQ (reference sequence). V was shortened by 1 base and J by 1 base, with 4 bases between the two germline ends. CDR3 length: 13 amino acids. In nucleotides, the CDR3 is TGTGCCAGCAGCTTAGTAGCGAACACTGAAGCTTTCTTT. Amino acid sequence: CASSLVANTEAFF.

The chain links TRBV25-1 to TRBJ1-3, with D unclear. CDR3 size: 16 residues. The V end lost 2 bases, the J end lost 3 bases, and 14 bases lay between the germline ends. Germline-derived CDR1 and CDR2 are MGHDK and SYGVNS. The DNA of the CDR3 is TGTGCCAGCAGTGAAAGCACTACTCTGGTTGGAAACACCATATATTTT. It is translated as CASSESTTLVGNTIYF.

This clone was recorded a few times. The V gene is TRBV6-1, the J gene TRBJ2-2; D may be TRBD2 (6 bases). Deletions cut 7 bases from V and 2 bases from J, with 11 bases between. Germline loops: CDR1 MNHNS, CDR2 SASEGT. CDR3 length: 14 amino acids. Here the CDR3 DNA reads TGTGCCAGCACGATGCGGGGTAACACCGGGGAGCTGTTTTTT. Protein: CASTMRGNTGELFF.

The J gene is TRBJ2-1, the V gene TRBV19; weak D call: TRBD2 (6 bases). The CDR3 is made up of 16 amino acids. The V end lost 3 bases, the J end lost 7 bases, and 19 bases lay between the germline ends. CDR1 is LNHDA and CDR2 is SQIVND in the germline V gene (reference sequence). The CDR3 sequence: CASSIFRGLEINEQFF. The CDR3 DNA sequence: TGTGCCAGTAGTATTTTTCGGGGACTGGAGATAAATGAGCAGTTCTTC.

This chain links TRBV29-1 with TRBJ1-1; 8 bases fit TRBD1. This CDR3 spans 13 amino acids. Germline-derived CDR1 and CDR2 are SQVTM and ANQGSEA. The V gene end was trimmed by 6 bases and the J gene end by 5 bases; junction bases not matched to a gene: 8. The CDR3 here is CSVHRTGRTEAFF. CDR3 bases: TGCAGCGTCCACCGGACAGGGAGGACTGAAGCTTTCTTT.

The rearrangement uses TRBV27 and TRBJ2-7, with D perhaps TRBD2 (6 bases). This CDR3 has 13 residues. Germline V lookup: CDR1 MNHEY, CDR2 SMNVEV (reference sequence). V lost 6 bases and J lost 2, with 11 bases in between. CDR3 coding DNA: TGTGCCAGCAGGGGGACTTCGACCTACGAGCAGTACTTC. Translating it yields CASRGTSTYEQYF.

DNA of the CDR3: TGTGCCACCAGCAGAGACAGCTATGGCTACACCTTC. Protein product: CATSRDSYGYTF. This chain uses TRBV15 with TRBJ1-2; D is uncertain. The germline V gene encodes CDR1 LNHNV and CDR2 YYDKDF (reference sequence). V dropped 0 bases and J dropped 4 bases, with 3 bases sitting between them. CDR3 length: 12 amino acids. Complete variable domain (other parts from reference TRBV15 and TRBJ1-2): DAMVIQNPRYQVTQFGKPVTLSCSQTLNHNVMYWYQQKSSQAPKLLFHYYDKDFNNEADTPDNFQSRRPNTSFCFLDIRSPGLGDTAMYLCATSRDSYGYTFGSGTRLTVV.

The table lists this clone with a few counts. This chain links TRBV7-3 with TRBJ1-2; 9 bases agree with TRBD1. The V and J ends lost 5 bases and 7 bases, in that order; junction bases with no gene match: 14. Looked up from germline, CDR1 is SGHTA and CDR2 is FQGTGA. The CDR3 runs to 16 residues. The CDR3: CASSPIPITGGLGYTF. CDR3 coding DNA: TGTGCCAGCAGCCCAATCCCTATAACAGGGGGCCTTGGCTACACCTTC.

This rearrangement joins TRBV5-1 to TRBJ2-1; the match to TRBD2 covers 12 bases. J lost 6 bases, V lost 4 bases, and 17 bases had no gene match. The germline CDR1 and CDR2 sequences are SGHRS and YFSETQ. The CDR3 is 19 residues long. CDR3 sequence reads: CASSNLRTSGILPRNEQFF. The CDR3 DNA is TGCGCCAGCAGCAATTTACGGACTAGCGGGATCCTACCTCGCAATGAGCAGTTCTTC.

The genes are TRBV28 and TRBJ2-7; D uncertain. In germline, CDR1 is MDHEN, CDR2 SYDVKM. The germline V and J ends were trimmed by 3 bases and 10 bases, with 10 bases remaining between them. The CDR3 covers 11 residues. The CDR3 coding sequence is TGTGCCAGCAGTTTGAGCCGGTTCCAGTACTTC. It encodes CASSLSRFQYF.

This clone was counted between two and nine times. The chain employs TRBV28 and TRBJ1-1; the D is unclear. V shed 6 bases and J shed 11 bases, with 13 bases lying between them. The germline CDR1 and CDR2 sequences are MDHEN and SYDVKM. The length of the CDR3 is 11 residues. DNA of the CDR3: TGTGCCAGCAGCCAATTGGGAGGGGCTTTCTTT. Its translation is CASSQLGGAFF.

CDR3: CASSLGAGGRKEQFF. In DNA, the CDR3 is TGTGCCAGCAGTTTAGGAGCGGGAGGGCGAAAGGAGCAGTTCTTC. The chain is built from TRBV28 and TRBJ2-1; the match to TRBD2 covers 10 bases. Trimming at V came to 2 bases and at J to 10 bases, leaving 8 bases not matched to a gene. The CDR3 extends over 15 amino acids. Looked up from germline, CDR1 is MDHEN and CDR2 is SYDVKM.

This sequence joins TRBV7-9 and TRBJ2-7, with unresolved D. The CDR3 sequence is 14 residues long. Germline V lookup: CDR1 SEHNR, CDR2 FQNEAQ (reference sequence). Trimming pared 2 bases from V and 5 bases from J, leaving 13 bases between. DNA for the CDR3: TGTGCCAGCAGCTTACTAGGAGATTGGCACGAGCAGTACTTC. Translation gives CASSLLGDWHEQYF.

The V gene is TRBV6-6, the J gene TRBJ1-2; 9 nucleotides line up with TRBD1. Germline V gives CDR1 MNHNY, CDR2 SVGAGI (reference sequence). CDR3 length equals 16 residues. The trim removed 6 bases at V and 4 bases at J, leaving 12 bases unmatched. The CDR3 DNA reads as TGTGCCAGCAGGGGGGGGACAGGGAAGGGGCCCTATGGCTACACCTTC. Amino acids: CASRGGTGKGPYGYTF.